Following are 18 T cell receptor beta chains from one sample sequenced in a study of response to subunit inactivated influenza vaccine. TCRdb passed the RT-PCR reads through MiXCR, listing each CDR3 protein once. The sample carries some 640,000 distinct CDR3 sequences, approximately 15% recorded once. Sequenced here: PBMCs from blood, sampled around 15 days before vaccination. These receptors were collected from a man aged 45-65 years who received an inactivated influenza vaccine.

The chain's CDR3 is CASSQTLNTEAFF. CDR3 coding DNA: TGTGCCAGCAGCCAAACTCTGAACACTGAAGCTTTCTTT. The rearrangement links TRBV14 to TRBJ1-1, with D unclear. CDR1 and CDR2 (germline): SGHDN, FVKESK. Trimming pared 2 bases from V and 0 bases from J, leaving 4 bases between. The CDR3 is made up of 13 amino acids.

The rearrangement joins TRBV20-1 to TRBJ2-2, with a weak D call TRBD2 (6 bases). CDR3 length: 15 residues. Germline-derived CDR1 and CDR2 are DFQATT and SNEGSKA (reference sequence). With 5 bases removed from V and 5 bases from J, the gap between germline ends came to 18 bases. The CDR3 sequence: CSAGDSVAGTGELFF. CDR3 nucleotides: TGCAGTGCTGGGGACTCTGTGGCGGGGACCGGGGAGCTGTTTTTT.

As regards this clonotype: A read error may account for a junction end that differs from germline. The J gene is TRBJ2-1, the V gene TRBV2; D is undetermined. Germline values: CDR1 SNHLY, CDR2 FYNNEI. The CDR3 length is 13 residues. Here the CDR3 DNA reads TGTTCCAGCTGTTTGGAGTCCTACAATGAGCAGTTCTTC. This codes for CSSCLESYNEQFF.

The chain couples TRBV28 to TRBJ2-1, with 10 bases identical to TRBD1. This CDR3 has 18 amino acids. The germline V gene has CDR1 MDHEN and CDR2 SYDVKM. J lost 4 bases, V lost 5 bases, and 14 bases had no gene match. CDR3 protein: CASSPPVGQGFRYNEQFF. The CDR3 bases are TGTGCCAGCAGTCCCCCTGTGGGACAGGGGTTTCGGTACAATGAGCAGTTCTTC.

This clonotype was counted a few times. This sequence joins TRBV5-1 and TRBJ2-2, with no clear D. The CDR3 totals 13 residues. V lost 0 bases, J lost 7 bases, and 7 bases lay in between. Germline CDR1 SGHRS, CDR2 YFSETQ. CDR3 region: CASSLEVHGELFF. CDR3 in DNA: TGCGCCAGCAGCTTGGAGGTTCACGGGGAGCTGTTTTTT.

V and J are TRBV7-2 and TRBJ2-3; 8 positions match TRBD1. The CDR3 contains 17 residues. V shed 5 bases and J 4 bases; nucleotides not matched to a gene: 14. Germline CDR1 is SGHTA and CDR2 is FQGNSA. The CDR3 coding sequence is TGTGCCAGCAGCCCCGGACAGGGCGTCTGGGGCTCAGATACGCAGTATTTT. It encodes CASSPGQGVWGSDTQYF.

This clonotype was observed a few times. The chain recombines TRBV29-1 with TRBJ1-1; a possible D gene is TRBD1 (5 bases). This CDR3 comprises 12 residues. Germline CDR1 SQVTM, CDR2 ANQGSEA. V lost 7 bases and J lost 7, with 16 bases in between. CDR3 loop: CSAHQRQNEAFF. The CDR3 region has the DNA TGCAGCGCACACCAACGACAGAATGAAGCTTTCTTT.

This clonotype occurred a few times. Written as DNA, the CDR3 is TGCAGTGCTGGACCCACAGGGAGAAGCTCCTACGAGCAGTACTTC. Residues: CSAGPTGRSSYEQYF. This sequence joins TRBV20-1 and TRBJ2-7, with D perhaps matching TRBD1 (6 bases). CDR3 length equals 15 residues. The ends were cut back, 5 bases at V and 0 bases at J, with 17 bases in the middle. Germline V gene lookup returns CDR1 DFQATT and CDR2 SNEGSKA (reference sequence).

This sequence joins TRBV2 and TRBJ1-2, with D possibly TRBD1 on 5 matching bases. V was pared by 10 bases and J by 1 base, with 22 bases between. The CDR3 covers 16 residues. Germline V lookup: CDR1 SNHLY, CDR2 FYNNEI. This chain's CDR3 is CAISPTEQENNYGYTF. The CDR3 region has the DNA TGTGCCATTTCCCCGACAGAACAGGAAAATAACTATGGCTACACCTTC.

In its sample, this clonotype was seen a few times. CDR3 in amino acids: CASSLFQAASGNTIYF. The DNA for the CDR3 is TGTGCCAGCAGCTTATTTCAGGCCGCCTCTGGAAACACCATATATTTT. The V and J genes are TRBV7-6 and TRBJ1-3, with unresolved D. This CDR3 has 16 residues. V was trimmed by 2 bases and J by 0 bases, leaving 11 bases between them. CDR1 is SGHVS, CDR2 FNYEAQ, per germline.

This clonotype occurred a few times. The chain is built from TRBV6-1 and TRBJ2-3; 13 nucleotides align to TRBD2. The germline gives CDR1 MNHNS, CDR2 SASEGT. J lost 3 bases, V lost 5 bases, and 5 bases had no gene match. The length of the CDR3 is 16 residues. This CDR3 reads CASSTQLAGGTDTQYF. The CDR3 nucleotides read TGTGCCAGCAGTACCCAACTAGCGGGGGGGACAGATACGCAGTATTTT.

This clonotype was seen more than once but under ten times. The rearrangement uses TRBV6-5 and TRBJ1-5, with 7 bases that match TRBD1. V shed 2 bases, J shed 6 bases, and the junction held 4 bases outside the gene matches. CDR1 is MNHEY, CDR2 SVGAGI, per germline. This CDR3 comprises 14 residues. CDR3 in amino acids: CASSYTGDLQPQHF. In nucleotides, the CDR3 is TGTGCCAGCAGTTACACAGGGGACCTTCAGCCCCAGCATTTT.

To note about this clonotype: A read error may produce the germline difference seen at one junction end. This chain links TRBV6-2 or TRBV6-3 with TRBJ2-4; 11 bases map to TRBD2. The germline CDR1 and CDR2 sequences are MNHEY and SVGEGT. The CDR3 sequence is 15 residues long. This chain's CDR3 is CASSSLTSGALESNF. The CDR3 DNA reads TGTGCCAGCAGTTCTTTGACTAGCGGGGCGCTCGAATCGAACTTC.

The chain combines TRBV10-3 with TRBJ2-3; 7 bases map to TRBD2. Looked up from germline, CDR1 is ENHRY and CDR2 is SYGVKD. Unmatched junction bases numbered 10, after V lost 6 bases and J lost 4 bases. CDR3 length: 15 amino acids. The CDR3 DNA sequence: TGTGCCATCAGGTCCTCCTGGGGGGGTTCAGATACGCAGTATTTT. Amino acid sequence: CAIRSSWGGSDTQYF.

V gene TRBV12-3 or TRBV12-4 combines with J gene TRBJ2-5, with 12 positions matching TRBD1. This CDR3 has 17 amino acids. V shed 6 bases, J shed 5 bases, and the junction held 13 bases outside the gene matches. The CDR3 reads CASRSGTGGAGRETQYF. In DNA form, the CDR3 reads TGTGCCAGCAGATCCGGGACAGGGGGCGCGGGAAGGGAGACCCAGTACTTC.

For the CDR3, the DNA is TGTGCCAGCAGCGAGACTAGCGGTTTGGTCGAGCAGTACTTC. Encoded protein: CASSETSGLVEQYF. J is TRBJ2-7 and V is TRBV12-3 or TRBV12-4, with TRBD2 identical over 9 bases. This CDR3 is built from 14 residues. Trimming took 6 bases from V and 6 from J; bases not matched to a gene: 9.

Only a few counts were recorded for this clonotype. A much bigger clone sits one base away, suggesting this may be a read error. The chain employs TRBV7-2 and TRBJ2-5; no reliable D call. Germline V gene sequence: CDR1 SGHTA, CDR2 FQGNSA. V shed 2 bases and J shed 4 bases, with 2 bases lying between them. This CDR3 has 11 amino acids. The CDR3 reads CASSLIETQYF. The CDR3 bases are TGTGCCAGCAGCTTAATAGAGACCCAGTACTTC.

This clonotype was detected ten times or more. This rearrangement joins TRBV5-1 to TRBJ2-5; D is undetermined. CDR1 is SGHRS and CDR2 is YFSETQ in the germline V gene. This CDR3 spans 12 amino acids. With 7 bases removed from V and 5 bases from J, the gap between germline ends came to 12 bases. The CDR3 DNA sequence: TGCGCCAGCTCCAAAGTGAGGGAGACCCAGTACTTC. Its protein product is CASSKVRETQYF.